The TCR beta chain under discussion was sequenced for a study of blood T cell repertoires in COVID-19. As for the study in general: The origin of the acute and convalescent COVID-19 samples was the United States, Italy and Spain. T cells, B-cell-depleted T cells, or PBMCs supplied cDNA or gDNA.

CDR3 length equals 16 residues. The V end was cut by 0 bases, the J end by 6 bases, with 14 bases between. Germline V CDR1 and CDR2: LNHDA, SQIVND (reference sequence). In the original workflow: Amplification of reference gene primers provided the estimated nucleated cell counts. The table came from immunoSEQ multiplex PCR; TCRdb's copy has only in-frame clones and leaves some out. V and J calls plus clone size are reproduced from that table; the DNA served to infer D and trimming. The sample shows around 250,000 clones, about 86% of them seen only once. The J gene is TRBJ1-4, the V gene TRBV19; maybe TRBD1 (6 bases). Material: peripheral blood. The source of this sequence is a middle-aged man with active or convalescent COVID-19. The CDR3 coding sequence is TGTGCCAGTAGTATAGACCGGACGGCAGGGGATGAAAAACTGTTTTTT. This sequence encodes CASSIDRTAGDEKLFF.